These T cell receptor beta chains were read from a single sample in a study of T cell clonotyping in hematopoietic cell transplantation. Sequenced by immunoSEQ multiplex PCR; TCRdb stores in-frame clones only, minus some. Of around 19,000 clones in the sample, 60% to 85% were seen once. The specimen was peripheral blood mononuclear cells, collected before stem cell transplant. All receptors come from a man aged 60 to 75 with acute myeloid leukemia. Some clones in this sample may be carry-over from other donors' samples. CDR3s include the opening cysteine and the closing phenylalanine or tryptophan. A D gene is named only where the DNA matches it firmly. Some rows have no size entry. The others give once, few or many, or a class for an expanded clone.

clone_size,d_call,v_call,j_call,cdr3_aa,cdr3_nt
NA,NA,TRBV27,TRBJ2-3,CASSWQGYTDTQYF,TGTGCCAGCAGTTGGCAGGGTTACACAGATACGCAGTATTTT
NA,TRBD1,TRBV6-6,TRBJ1-2,CASRNDRDYGYTF,TGTGCCAGCAGAAATGACAGGGATTATGGCTACACCTTC
NA,TRBD1,TRBV5-4,TRBJ1-2,CASSFNRGFNYGYTF,TGTGCCAGCAGCTTTAACAGGGGTTTTAACTATGGCTACACCTTC
NA,NA,TRBV13,TRBJ2-2,CASSWTDNTGELFF,TGTGCCAGCAGTTGGACAGATAACACCGGGGAGCTGTTTTTT
NA,NA,TRBV5-6,TRBJ1-6,CASSLEPNSPLHF,TGTGCCAGCAGCTTGGAGCCGAATTCACCCCTCCACTTT
NA,TRBD1,TRBV6-6,TRBJ1-5,CASRKDRERNQPQHF,TGTGCCAGCAGAAAAGACAGGGAAAGGAATCAGCCCCAGCATTTT
NA,NA,TRBV28,TRBJ1-2,CASSLPPGQSGYTF,TGTGCCAGCAGTTTACCCCCAGGGCAGAGCGGCTACACCTTC
NA,NA,TRBV7-3,TRBJ1-6,CASSATGPYNSPLHF,TGTGCCAGCAGCGCTACCGGGCCTTATAATTCACCCCTCCACTTT
NA,TRBD2,TRBV4-3,TRBJ2-1,CASSLFSGSSYNEQFF,TGCGCCAGCAGCCTCTTTAGCGGGAGCTCCTACAATGAGCAGTTCTTC
NA,NA,TRBV6-5,TRBJ1-2,CASSNGVASYGYTF,TGTGCCAGCAGCAACGGAGTAGCATCCTATGGCTACACCTTC
once,TRBD2,TRBV9,TRBJ2-1,CASSFRGGGFYEQFF,TGTGCCAGCAGCTTTCGGGGGGGAGGTTTTTATGAGCAGTTCTTC
NA,NA,TRBV29-1,TRBJ2-7,CSVEADYEQYF,TGCAGCGTTGAAGCAGATTACGAGCAGTACTTC
NA,TRBD2,TRBV5-1,TRBJ2-1,CASSLGGGYNEQFF,TGCGCCAGCAGCTTGGGGGGAGGGTACAATGAGCAGTTCTTC
NA,NA,TRBV30,TRBJ1-3,CAWAPPQVSGNTIYF,TGTGCCTGGGCTCCCCCTCAGGTCTCTGGAAACACCATATATTTT
few,TRBD2,TRBV7-2,TRBJ2-4,CASSPPGGRVQDIQYF,TGTGCCAGCAGCCCACCGGGGGGGCGGGTCCAGGACATTCAGTACTTC
NA,NA,TRBV12-1,TRBJ1-1,CASSTVQQGVTEAFF,TGTGCCAGCAGCACGGTACAACAGGGGGTAACTGAAGCTTTCTTT
NA,TRBD1,TRBV28,TRBJ2-3,CASSLVSRGTDSTDTQYF,TGTGCCAGCAGTTTAGTTAGTAGAGGGACAGATAGCACAGATACGCAGTATTTT
few,TRBD2,TRBV6-5,TRBJ2-7,CASSPTSGGYEQYF,TGTGCCAGCAGTCCGACTAGCGGGGGGTACGAGCAGTACTTC
NA,TRBD1,TRBV6-1,TRBJ1-1,CASRVFSGQGTEAFF,TGTGCCAGCAGAGTATTTTCGGGACAGGGGACTGAAGCTTTCTTT
NA,TRBD1,TRBV2,TRBJ2-2,CASSELGQGNTGELFF,TGTGCCAGCAGTGAATTAGGACAGGGTAACACCGGGGAGCTGTTTTTT
few,NA,TRBV25-1,TRBJ1-2,CASSDRSLGDGYTF,TGTGCCAGCAGCGACAGGTCCCTCGGCGATGGCTACACCTTC
NA,NA,TRBV30,TRBJ1-6,CAWSWGTPYNSPLHF,TGTGCCTGGAGTTGGGGGACACCTTATAATTCACCCCTCCACTTT
NA,NA,TRBV29-1,TRBJ2-7,CSVGVDSSYEQYF,TGCAGCGTTGGGGTGGATAGCTCCTACGAGCAGTACTTC
NA,TRBD1,TRBV7-4,TRBJ1-2,CASSRGQGTTSYGYTF,TGTGCCAGCAGCAGGGGACAGGGGACAACTTCCTATGGCTACACCTTC
NA,NA,TRBV20-1,TRBJ2-3,CSPSGDTQYF,TGCAGTCCATCCGGAGATACGCAGTATTTT
NA,TRBD1,TRBV7-9,TRBJ1-1,CAGRTGGDTEAFF,TGTGCCGGCCGGACAGGGGGGGACACTGAAGCTTTCTTT
NA,TRBD1,TRBV27,TRBJ1-1,CASTTQGAWTEAFF,TGTGCCAGCACCACGCAGGGGGCTTGGACTGAAGCTTTCTTT
NA,NA,TRBV30,TRBJ2-5,CAWSTTLETQYF,TGTGCCTGGAGTACCACACTAGAGACCCAGTACTTC
NA,TRBD2,TRBV10-3,TRBJ2-1,CATTPRSGGAAGNEQFF,TGTGCCACCACCCCCCGGAGCGGGGGGGCAGCGGGCAATGAGCAGTTCTTC
NA,NA,TRBV10-1,TRBJ1-4,CASSESTRKTKLELFF,TGCGCCAGCAGTGAGTCTACGCGGAAAACGAAATTGGAACTGTTTTTT
NA,NA,TRBV6-5,TRBJ2-1,CASSYSESSYNEQFF,TGTGCCAGCAGTTATTCAGAGAGCTCCTACAATGAGCAGTTCTTC
once,NA,TRBV30,TRBJ1-5,CAWSPRGDGQPQHF,TGTGCCTGGAGTCCTCGAGGGGACGGCCAGCCCCAGCATTTT
NA,TRBD2,TRBV9,TRBJ2-7,CASSVDPSGGSRDEQYF,TGTGCCAGCAGCGTAGATCCTAGCGGGGGGTCCCGAGACGAGCAGTACTTC
NA,NA,TRBV10-3,TRBJ1-3,CAIRTAGTPPTIYF,TGTGCCATCAGGACCGCCGGGACTCCGCCAACCATATATTTT
NA,TRBD1,TRBV5-1,TRBJ1-2,CASSKGTGKASGYTF,TGCGCCAGCAGCAAAGGGACAGGGAAAGCATCAGGCTACACCTTC
NA,NA,TRBV5-6,TRBJ2-7,CASSLSSYEQYF,TGTGCCAGCAGCTTGTCCTCCTACGAGCAGTACTTC
few,TRBD1,TRBV2,TRBJ1-5,CASSFTGDQPQHF,TGTGCCAGCAGTTTCACAGGGGATCAGCCCCAGCATTTT
NA,NA,TRBV6-5,TRBJ2-4,CASSLKAYGENIQYF,TGTGCCAGCAGTTTGAAGGCTTATGGAGAAAACATTCAGTACTTC
NA,NA,TRBV21-1,TRBJ2-2,CASSKEGTGRPTGELFF,TGTGCCAGCAGCAAAGAGGGGACAGGCCGCCCCACCGGGGAGCTGTTTTTT
once,NA,TRBV7-2,TRBJ2-7,CASSLAGSWWDTYEQYF,TGTGCCAGCAGCTTAGCCGGGTCTTGGTGGGACACCTACGAGCAGTACTTC
NA,NA,TRBV30,TRBJ2-3,CAWSLVSSTDTQYF,TGTGCCTGGAGCCTAGTTTCTAGCACAGATACGCAGTATTTT
NA,NA,TRBV7-6,TRBJ2-5,CASSLEGGPRTQYF,TGTGCCAGCAGCTTAGAGGGCGGTCCACGGACCCAGTACTTC
NA,NA,TRBV9,TRBJ2-3,CASSVAATDTQYF,TGTGCCAGCAGCGTAGCCGCCACAGATACGCAGTATTTT